The 13 T cell receptor beta chains listed next were all sequenced from one sample in a study of blood T cells in healthy people across ages. Sample-barcoded 5' priming and a J-beta primer mix drove a second PCR of about 6 to 11 cycles. TCRdb re-called the 5' RACE reads through MiXCR, storing one row per CDR3 protein. The profile shows 1.5 million to 2 million distinct CDR3 sequences, approximately 28% of them singletons. Sequences were obtained from blood. The receptors originated from a woman younger than 45 in good health.

This rearrangement joins TRBV28 to TRBJ2-5; 8 bases fit TRBD1. The J call may not be correct, given that the DNA end is closer to TRBJ2-7. This CDR3 contains 16 residues. CDR1 MDHEN and CDR2 SYDVKM come from the germline V gene. The CDR3 DNA is TGTGCCAGCAGTTCCTCTCGACAGGGGCGCTACTACGAGCAGTACTTC. It yields the protein CASSSSRQGRYYEQYF.

This clonotype has a handful of counts. V gene TRBV7-2 combines with J gene TRBJ2-7; 7 nucleotides line up with TRBD2. Germline V CDR1 and CDR2: SGHTA, FQGNSA. This CDR3 spans 17 amino acids. Trimming cost V 4 bases and J 6 bases; bases outside gene matches: 18. CDR3 residues: CASSYWTSGKRGGEQYF. The CDR3, as DNA: TGTGCCAGCAGCTATTGGACGAGCGGGAAGAGAGGCGGCGAGCAGTACTTC.

This clonotype was seen only a few times. This chain joins TRBV10-1 and TRBJ2-5, with 12 nucleotides matching TRBD1. The CDR3 has 16 residues. V was pared by 8 bases and J by 3 bases, with 10 bases of the junction left unmatched. Germline loops: CDR1 WNHNN, CDR2 SYGVQD (reference sequence). CDR3 DNA: TGCGCCAGCGAACCTCCGGGACAGGGGGCTGAAGAGACCCAGTACTTC. Amino acids: CASEPPGQGAEETQYF.

The CDR3 protein is CASSSDRDFGYTF. As DNA, the CDR3 is TGTGCCAGCTCATCAGACAGGGATTTCGGCTACACCTTC. This sequence joins TRBV18 and TRBJ1-2; 7 positions match TRBD1. The CDR3 spans 13 residues. J lost 8 bases, V lost 5 bases, and 8 bases had no gene match. Germline V gives CDR1 KGHSH, CDR2 LQKENI. The whole variable domain, filled in from reference TRBV18 and TRBJ1-2, reads NAGVMQNPRHLVRRRGQEARLRCSPMKGHSHVYWYRQLPEEGLKFMVYLQKENIIDESGMPKERFSAEFPKEGPSILRIQQVVRGDSAAYFCASSSDRDFGYTFGSGTRLTVV.

This clonotype was detected many times. The genes are TRBV6-1 and TRBJ2-5; the match to TRBD1 covers 7 bases. The CDR3 sequence is 13 residues long. With V trimmed by 6 bases and J by 1 base, 2 bases remained unmatched. Germline V gene lookup returns CDR1 MNHNS and CDR2 SASEGT. The CDR3, as DNA: TGTGCCAGCAGCGGACAGGTCCAAGAGACCCAGTACTTC. Its protein is CASSGQVQETQYF.

The chain is built from TRBV20-1 and TRBJ2-1, with D perhaps matching TRBD2 (6 bases). The CDR3 consists of 15 residues. V lost 6 bases and J lost 3, with 18 bases in between. Germline CDR1 is DFQATT and CDR2 is SNEGSKA (reference sequence). The CDR3 DNA sequence: TGCAGTGCGACAGAGGGGCGGGGCAGCTACAATGAGCAGTTCTTC. This gives the protein CSATEGRGSYNEQFF.

The rearrangement links TRBV2 to TRBJ2-1; D possibly corresponds to TRBD1 (5 bases). The CDR3 is 15 amino acids. Germline assignment: CDR1 SNHLY and CDR2 FYNNEI. Trimming left V 11 bases short and J 0 bases short, with 17 bases between. The CDR3 DNA reads TGTGCCGGCCGCAGGGCCTTGAGCTCCTACAATGAGCAGTTCTTC. It encodes CAGRRALSSYNEQFF. Based on the CDR3 plus reference TRBV2 and TRBJ2-1, the full variable domain is EPEVTQTPSHQVTQMGQEVILRCVPISNHLYFYWYRQILGQKVEFLVSFYNNEISEKSEIFDDQFSVERPDGSNFTLKIRSTKLEDSAMYFCAGRRALSSYNEQFFGPGTRLTVL.

In its sample, this clonotype was seen a few times. The J gene is TRBJ2-5, the V gene TRBV5-1; 8 bases match TRBD1. The CDR3 totals 14 residues. After removal of 4 bases from V and 1 base from J, the junction contained 3 bases not matched to a gene. CDR1 and CDR2 (germline): SGHRS, YFSETQ. CDR3 in amino acids: CASSGQGRQETQYF. For the CDR3, the DNA is TGCGCCAGCAGCGGACAGGGCCGCCAAGAGACCCAGTACTTC.

The table lists this clonotype with many counts. This sequence joins TRBV7-2 and TRBJ2-7, with a weak D call TRBD2 (5 bases). CDR1 is SGHTA and CDR2 is FQGNSA in the germline V gene. The CDR3 consists of 13 residues. With 6 bases removed from V and 3 bases from J, the gap between germline ends came to 12 bases. CDR3 in amino acids: CASRPPADYEQYF. The DNA for the CDR3 is TGTGCCAGCAGGCCGCCAGCGGACTACGAGCAGTACTTC.

This chain connects TRBV6-5 to TRBJ1-4, with 7 bases that match TRBD1. Per germline, CDR1 MNHEY and CDR2 SVGAGI. The V gene end was trimmed by 0 bases and the J gene end by 4 bases; junction bases not matched to a gene: 2. This CDR3 has 15 amino acids. The CDR3 DNA is TGTGCCAGCAGTTACTCCGGGACAGATAATGAAAAACTGTTTTTT. Protein sequence: CASSYSGTDNEKLFF.

J is TRBJ2-1 and V is TRBV11-3; 8 positions match TRBD2. The V segment lost 2 bases and the J segment 4 bases; nucleotides outside the gene matches: 10. This CDR3 has 17 amino acids. Germline V gives CDR1 SGHNT, CDR2 YENEEA. The CDR3 DNA sequence: TGTGCCAGCAGCTTAAATGCCGGGAGGGACTTTTACAATGAGCAGTTCTTC. It encodes CASSLNAGRDFYNEQFF.

The rearrangement links TRBV29-1 to TRBJ2-2, with a tentative D call TRBD2 (5 bases). The CDR3 length is 11 residues. Between the trimmed V and J ends, which lost 4 bases and 6 bases, there was a span of 6 bases. Germline-derived CDR1 and CDR2 are SQVTM and ANQGSEA. CDR3 in DNA: TGCAGCGTTGTCGGGGCCGGGGAGCTGTTTTTT. Its protein product is CSVVGAGELFF.

This chain joins TRBV10-3 and TRBJ2-5, with 10 nucleotides matching TRBD1. J was trimmed by 7 bases and V by 3 bases; bases with no gene match: 5. CDR3 size: 14 residues. Looked up from germline, CDR1 is ENHRY and CDR2 is SYGVKD. The CDR3, as DNA: TGTGCCATCAGTGACGGGACAGGGGATGGGACCCAGTACTTC. It codes for CAISDGTGDGTQYF.